This TCR beta chain stems from a study of blood T cell repertoires in COVID-19. Study summary: Spain, Italy and the United States supplied samples that represented acute and convalescent COVID-19. PBMCs, B-cell-depleted T cells, or T cells were the source of the cDNA or gDNA that made up the material.

Germline V CDR1 and CDR2: SNHLY, FYNNEI. With 6 bases removed from V and 2 bases from J, the gap between germline ends came to 11 bases. This CDR3 is 14 amino acids long. Per the original methods: It was from reference gene primer amplification that nucleated cell counts were estimated. Assay: immunoSEQ multiplex PCR; the TCRdb copy retains only in-frame clones and omits some. From that table come the V and J calls and clone size; the DNA was used to work out D and trimming. The sample lists 65,000 to 70,000 clones; 79% were seen once. Material: peripheral blood. V and J are TRBV2 and TRBJ1-3; D gene uncertain. The sequence came from a man between 60 and 75 years old with acute or convalescent COVID-19. The CDR3 coding sequence is TGTGCCAGCAGCGCGGGCACGGCTGGAAACACCATATATTTT. Translation: CASSAGTAGNTIYF.